This entry lists 26 T cell receptor beta chains sequenced from one sample in a study of T-cell reconstitution after alpha-beta-depleted transplantation in children. Preparation of the TCRbeta library was carried out with unique molecular identifiers. TCRdb recomputed calls from the PCR reads with MiXCR, one row per CDR3 protein. The top ten hold around 4.5% of the sample, which has 350,000 to 400,000 distinct CDR3 sequences, about 14% seen once. Sequencing was performed on PBMCs, taken from the stem cell graft. The source of these receptors is a human donor who donated a stem cell graft to a child with Fanconi anemia.

The V call is TRBV27, the J call TRBJ2-1, with 7 bases aligning to TRBD2. J lost 9 bases, V lost 3 bases, and 5 bases had no gene match. The CDR3 is 13 residues long. Germline assignment: CDR1 MNHEY and CDR2 SMNVEV (reference sequence). In DNA form, the CDR3 reads TGTGCCAGCAGTTTTGGGGGAGGGTTTGAGCAGTTCTTC. This translates into CASSFGGGFEQFF.

This clonotype was observed a few times. The chain uses TRBV29-1 and TRBJ2-1; D unclear. This CDR3 contains 14 residues. Trimming took 3 bases from V and 3 from J, leaving 12 bases between them. Germline V gene data show CDR1 as SQVTM and CDR2 as ANQGSEA. CDR3 loop: CSVEVMAVYNEQFF. The CDR3 bases are TGCAGCGTTGAGGTTATGGCAGTCTACAATGAGCAGTTCTTC.

This clonotype appeared a few times. The rearrangement links TRBV20-1 to TRBJ1-2; possible D gene TRBD1, 6 bases. Deletions cut 1 base from V and 1 base from J, with 16 bases between. The V gene's germline CDR1 is DFQATT and CDR2 SNEGSKA (reference sequence). This CDR3 region has 16 residues. The CDR3 region has the DNA TGCAGTGCTAGAGCAAGCGGCAGGGGCAATAACTATGGCTACACCTTC. It is translated as CSARASGRGNNYGYTF.

This clonotype was seen only a few times. The chain combines TRBV10-3 with TRBJ1-2, with TRBD1 matching 11 bases. The germline V gene has CDR1 ENHRY and CDR2 SYGVKD. CDR3 size: 15 residues. The V gene end was trimmed by 8 bases and the J gene end by 6 bases; junction bases not matched to a gene: 11. CDR3 amino acids: CAIQDGRDRGDGYTF. CDR3 nucleotide sequence: TGTGCCATCCAGGACGGAAGGGACAGGGGGGATGGCTACACCTTC.

This clonotype has only a few counts. This chain joins TRBV11-2 and TRBJ2-5, with D uncertain. V was cut by 5 bases and J by 2 bases, with 12 bases left in between. Germline values: CDR1 SGHAT, CDR2 FQNNGV. The length of the CDR3 is 14 residues. CDR3: CASSLPRRQETQYF. The CDR3, as DNA: TGTGCCAGCAGCCTCCCCAGGCGGCAAGAGACCCAGTACTTC.

This clonotype came up a few times. V is TRBV7-3 and J is TRBJ2-3; D is unresolved. There are 11 residues in the CDR3. Germline V gene lookup returns CDR1 SGHTA and CDR2 FQGTGA. The CDR3 protein is CARPSPDTQYF. Here the CDR3 DNA reads TGTGCAAGGCCCTCTCCAGATACGCAGTATTTT.

This clonotype was seen many times. The chain has TRBV20-1 and TRBJ1-6; D uncertain. Germline-derived CDR1 and CDR2 are DFQATT and SNEGSKA (reference sequence). V was shortened by 0 bases and J by 0 bases, with 6 bases between the two germline ends. CDR3 length: 15 amino acids. CDR3 loop: CSAREASSYNSPLHF. The DNA of the CDR3 is TGCAGTGCTAGAGAGGCGAGCTCCTATAATTCACCCCTCCACTTT.

This clonotype was counted many times. The chain is built from TRBV25-1 and TRBJ2-5; 12 nucleotides agree with TRBD2. Trimming cost V 7 bases and J 4 bases; bases outside gene matches: 7. This CDR3 region has 15 residues. The germline CDR1 and CDR2 sequences are MGHDK and SYGVNS. CDR3 region: CASTTSGGPGETQYF. DNA for the CDR3: TGTGCCAGCACCACTAGCGGGGGGCCGGGAGAGACCCAGTACTTC.

This clonotype was counted ten times or more. V usage is TRBV9 and J usage is TRBJ1-4, with D maybe TRBD1 (5 bases). With 4 bases removed from V and 4 bases from J, the gap between germline ends came to 14 bases. The CDR3 spans 15 residues. Germline V CDR1 and CDR2: SGDLS, YYNGEE. The CDR3, as DNA: TGTGCCAGCAGCTTCCGACCCCAGGGTAATGAAAAACTGTTTTTT. Translated: CASSFRPQGNEKLFF. The entire variable domain, with the rest obtained from reference TRBV9 and TRBJ1-4, is as follows: DSGVTQTPKHLITATGQRVTLRCSPRSGDLSVYWYQQSLDQGLQFLIQYYNGEERAKGNILERFSAQQFPDLHSELNLSSLELGDSALYFCASSFRPQGNEKLFFGSGTQLSVL.

This clonotype appeared a few times. The J gene is TRBJ1-2, the V gene TRBV20-1, with D tentatively TRBD1 (5 bases). Trimming shortened V by 1 base and J by 8 bases, and 11 bases separated the two germline ends. The CDR3 sequence is 12 residues long. Per the germline V gene, CDR1 is DFQATT and CDR2 is SNEGSKA (reference sequence). The CDR3 DNA reads as TGCAGTGCTAGAGTAAGGGGCTCGGGCTACACCTTC. Translated: CSARVRGSGYTF.

This clonotype appeared many times. V usage is TRBV2 and J usage is TRBJ2-5; D not resolved. The V and J ends lost 4 bases and 1 base respectively, with 16 bases between them. CDR1 and CDR2 from the germline V gene are SNHLY and FYNNEI. The CDR3 length is 16 residues. CDR3 sequence (DNA): TGTGCCAGCAGTGGGGCTTTTAGGGTACTCCAAGAGACCCAGTACTTC. Protein sequence: CASSGAFRVLQETQYF.

This clonotype was found a few times. The chain recombines TRBV29-1 with TRBJ1-1; the match to TRBD1 covers 7 bases. Germline-derived CDR1 and CDR2 are SQVTM and ANQGSEA. The CDR3 is made up of 16 amino acids. V lost 5 bases, J lost 2 bases, and 14 bases stayed unmatched. The DNA of the CDR3 is TGCAGCGTTACCAACCCTCTGACAGGGTTCAACACTGAAGCTTTCTTT. This encodes CSVTNPLTGFNTEAFF.

In this sample, this clonotype turned up a few times. The V and J genes are TRBV12-3 or TRBV12-4 and TRBJ2-1; tentative D call: TRBD2 (5 bases). V was cut by 10 bases and J by 4 bases, with 20 bases left in between. The CDR3 totals 15 residues. CDR3 nucleotide sequence: TGTGCCACCGCTTCAAACGGGAAACAGTACAATGAGCAGTTCTTC. Protein: CATASNGKQYNEQFF.

This clonotype has a handful of counts. The rearrangement joins TRBV6-5 to TRBJ2-3; TRBD1 matches at 9 bases. In germline, CDR1 is MNHEY, CDR2 SVGAGI. The CDR3 loop spans 14 amino acids. J gave up 8 bases and V 2 bases, and 5 bases lay outside the gene matches. The CDR3 spells CASSYLGTGSTQYF. The CDR3 DNA reads TGTGCCAGCAGTTACCTTGGGACAGGGAGTACGCAGTATTTT.

The rearrangement joins TRBV19 to TRBJ2-7; maybe TRBD1 (6 bases). The CDR3 extends over 14 amino acids. Germline assignment: CDR1 LNHDA and CDR2 SQIVND (reference sequence). V lost 6 bases, J lost 4 bases, and 16 bases lay in between. The CDR3 sequence is CASSGRGEGYEQYF. Written as DNA, the CDR3 is TGTGCCAGTAGCGGCAGGGGAGAGGGGTACGAGCAGTACTTC.

The chain combines TRBV20-1 with TRBJ1-4; D is possibly TRBD1 (5 bases). Germline assignment: CDR1 DFQATT and CDR2 SNEGSKA (reference sequence). This CDR3 contains 15 residues. V was shortened by 5 bases and J by 5 bases, with 18 bases between the two germline ends. The CDR3 nucleotides read TGCAGTGCTGGCCGGGACGGCGGTTTAAATGAAAAACTGTTTTTT. Protein sequence: CSAGRDGGLNEKLFF.

The table lists this clonotype with a few counts. The V call is TRBV6-5, the J call TRBJ1-2, with a tentative D call TRBD1 (5 bases). Germline CDR1 MNHEY, CDR2 SVGAGI. This CDR3 comprises 13 residues. The V and J ends lost 2 bases and 8 bases respectively, with 12 bases between them. CDR3 in amino acids: CASSYRGALGYTF. The CDR3 DNA is TGTGCCAGCAGTTACCGAGGGGCGCTAGGCTACACCTTC.

This clonotype was seen repeatedly, ten times or more. The genes are TRBV20-1 and TRBJ2-5; 9 positions match TRBD2. Germline V gene sequence: CDR1 DFQATT, CDR2 SNEGSKA (reference sequence). This CDR3 has 14 residues. V shed 6 bases and J 4 bases; nucleotides not matched to a gene: 9. The CDR3 is CSAPPGLAGETQYF. For the CDR3, the DNA is TGCAGTGCCCCCCCGGGACTAGCAGGAGAGACCCAGTACTTC.

This clonotype was counted only a few times. The rearrangement joins TRBV5-5 to TRBJ2-1; the match to TRBD2 covers 7 bases. Germline lookup yields CDR1 SGHKS and CDR2 YYEKEE (reference sequence). The CDR3 totals 16 residues. The V segment lost 6 bases and the J segment 0 bases; nucleotides outside the gene matches: 9. The chain's CDR3 is CASTAGRGDSYNEQFF. DNA of the CDR3: TGTGCCAGCACCGCTGGTCGGGGGGACTCCTACAATGAGCAGTTCTTC. Based on the CDR3 plus reference TRBV5-5 and TRBJ2-1, the full variable domain is DAGVTQSPTHLIKTRGQQVTLRCSPISGHKSVSWYQQVLGQGPQFIFQYYEKEERGRGNFPDRFSARQFPNYSSELNVNALLLGDSALYLCASTAGRGDSYNEQFFGPGTRLTVL.

This clonotype was seen more than once but under ten times. V usage is TRBV11-2 and J usage is TRBJ2-4, with D possibly TRBD1 on 6 matching bases. The CDR3 is 16 amino acids. Germline V gene sequence: CDR1 SGHAT, CDR2 FQNNGV. Deletions cut 5 bases from V and 7 bases from J, with 21 bases between. This CDR3 is CASSRTTGLSGNIQYF. The CDR3 region has the DNA TGTGCCAGCAGCCGAACAACAGGGCTCTCGGGTAACATTCAGTACTTC.

The rearrangement uses TRBV6-5 and TRBJ1-3; D is unclear. This CDR3 is built from 15 residues. Trimming cost V 2 bases and J 4 bases, with 12 bases left between them. CDR1 and CDR2 (germline): MNHEY, SVGAGI. The CDR3 region is CASSYDGVGGNTIYF. The CDR3 nucleotides read TGTGCCAGCAGTTACGATGGGGTCGGGGGAAACACCATATATTTT.

This clonotype came up a few times. The chain links TRBV2 to TRBJ2-7; D tentatively reads TRBD1 or TRBD2 (5 bases each). The CDR3 is 15 amino acids. V lost 3 bases, J lost 0 bases, and 12 bases lay in between. Per germline, CDR1 SNHLY and CDR2 FYNNEI. The CDR3 sequence is CASSDPGTGSYEQYV. The CDR3 DNA is TGTGCCAGCAGTGACCCAGGGACGGGCTCCTACGAGCAGTACGTC.

This clonotype was detected many times. This CDR3 reads CAISGDTYNEQFF. DNA for the CDR3: TGTGCCATCAGTGGGGACACTTACAATGAGCAGTTCTTC. The V call is TRBV10-3, the J call TRBJ2-1; weak D call: TRBD1 (6 bases). Trimming cost V 4 bases and J 4 bases, with 8 bases left between them. This CDR3 region has 13 residues. CDR1 ENHRY and CDR2 SYGVKD come from the germline V gene.

This clonotype was seen at least ten times. This sequence joins TRBV7-2 and TRBJ2-6; tentative D call: TRBD2 (6 bases). Deletions cut 5 bases from V and 0 bases from J, with 11 bases between. The CDR3 has 16 residues. Per the germline V gene, CDR1 is SGHTA and CDR2 is FQGNSA. CDR3 region: CASSPRGSSGANVLTF. CDR3 DNA sequence: TGTGCCAGCAGCCCCCGGGGGAGCTCTGGGGCCAACGTCCTGACTTTC.

The chain links TRBV6-5 to TRBJ2-5; D is unresolved. The germline gives CDR1 MNHEY, CDR2 SVGAGI. This CDR3 comprises 16 residues. The V gene lost 0 bases and the J gene lost 5 bases, with 16 bases spanning the gap. Written as DNA, the CDR3 is TGTGCCAGCAGTTACTCACCCCCAAACCTCGGGGAGACCCAGTACTTC. Translation: CASSYSPPNLGETQYF.

Only a few counts were recorded for this clonotype. This chain links TRBV10-3 with TRBJ1-1, with D possibly matching TRBD1 (5 bases). Germline V gene data show CDR1 as ENHRY and CDR2 as SYGVKD. Trimming took 7 bases from V and 8 from J, leaving 17 bases between them. CDR3 length: 13 amino acids. Here the CDR3 DNA reads TGTGCCATCACCGATCCGGGGACGGTCGAAGCTTTCTTT. This gives the protein CAITDPGTVEAFF.